Each of the 24 T cell receptor beta chains below was sequenced from the same sample in a study of T-cell reconstitution after alpha-beta-depleted transplantation in children. TCRbeta library preparation incorporated unique molecular identifiers. TCRdb re-called the PCR reads through MiXCR, storing one row per CDR3 protein. The table records 500,000 to 650,000 distinct CDR3 sequences, approximately 10% of them present only once. The material was PBMCs, mostly from graft donor cells, obtained 180 days after TCRalphabeta/CD19-depleted stem cell transplant. The receptors come from a female patient aged 2-9 years who had a stem cell transplant for aplastic anemia, so the T cells may come from the graft donor.

The rearrangement joins TRBV28 to TRBJ2-5; 15 bases fit TRBD2. The CDR3 contains 18 residues. J gave up 4 bases and V 6 bases, and 12 bases lay outside the gene matches. The germline gives CDR1 MDHEN, CDR2 SYDVKM. Here the CDR3 DNA reads TGTGCCAGCAGCTCCCCTCGGACTAGCGGGAGGGCCGGAGAGACCCAGTACTTC. Amino acids: CASSSPRTSGRAGETQYF.

The chain uses TRBV28 and TRBJ1-5, with D perhaps matching TRBD1 (5 bases). Germline CDR1 reads MDHEN; CDR2 reads SYDVKM. The V and J ends lost 2 bases and 4 bases respectively, with 15 bases between them. CDR3 length equals 16 residues. The CDR3 DNA reads TGTGCCAGCAGTTTAGGGAGGGGCGCTTGGAATCAGCCCCAGCATTTT. Protein sequence: CASSLGRGAWNQPQHF. The whole variable domain, filled in from reference TRBV28 and TRBJ1-5, reads DVKVTQSSRYLVKRTGEKVFLECVQDMDHENMFWYRQDPGLGLRLIYFSYDVKMKEKGDIPEGYSVSREKKERFSLILESASTNQTSMYLCASSLGRGAWNQPQHFGDGTRLSIL.

This clonotype turned up a few times. The chain has TRBV28 and TRBJ2-7; D might be TRBD2 (7 bases). V gave up 4 bases and J gave up 4 bases, with 29 bases separating them. From germline, CDR1 is MDHEN and CDR2 SYDVKM. The CDR3 has 19 amino acids. CDR3: CASSSIGGVGTGSGYEQYF. CDR3 coding DNA: TGTGCCAGCAGTTCTATTGGGGGGGTTGGCACAGGGAGTGGTTACGAGCAGTACTTC.

The gene calls are TRBV15 and TRBJ2-7, with 7 bases fitting TRBD2. The CDR3 is 18 amino acids. V gave up 3 bases and J gave up 6 bases; unmatched junction bases: 20. Germline-derived CDR1 and CDR2 are LNHNV and YYDKDF (reference sequence). CDR3 residues: CATSSSYPPGLGLREQYV. CDR3 in DNA: TGTGCCACCAGCAGTTCTTACCCACCGGGACTGGGACTACGCGAGCAGTACGTC.

The sample holds many counts of this clonotype. The chain recombines TRBV20-1 with TRBJ2-1; tentatively, D is TRBD1 (5 bases). Germline CDR1 DFQATT, CDR2 SNEGSKA (reference sequence). With 0 bases removed from V and 7 bases from J, the gap between germline ends came to 10 bases. This CDR3 contains 13 residues. CDR3 in amino acids: CSARDPGWNEQFF. The DNA of the CDR3 is TGCAGTGCTAGAGATCCAGGGTGGAATGAGCAGTTCTTC.

This clonotype has more than one count but fewer than ten. The chain employs TRBV7-2 and TRBJ2-5; the D gene could be TRBD1 or TRBD2 (5 bases each). The germline V gene has CDR1 SGHTA and CDR2 FQGNSA. V was clipped by 6 bases and J by 2 bases, with 19 bases between them. This CDR3 has 16 residues. The CDR3 sequence is CASRPLELWGQETQYF. The CDR3 coding sequence is TGTGCCAGCAGGCCCCTCGAACTTTGGGGGCAAGAGACCCAGTACTTC.

DNA of the CDR3: TGTGCCAGTAGACCAGACCGGACAGACACAGATACGCAGTATTTT. Translating it yields CASRPDRTDTDTQYF. V and J are TRBV19 and TRBJ2-3; tentative D call: TRBD1 (6 bases). The CDR3 totals 15 residues. Germline CDR1 LNHDA, CDR2 SQIVND (reference sequence). Trimming removed 6 bases at V and 2 bases at J, with 15 bases between. Variable domain in full (rest from reference TRBV19 and TRBJ2-3): DGGITQSPKYLFRKEGQNVTLSCEQNLNHDAMYWYRQDPGQGLRLIYYSQIVNDFQKGDIAEGYSVSREKKESFPLTVTSAQKNPTAFYLCASRPDRTDTDTQYFGPGTRLTVL.

The chain couples TRBV5-4 to TRBJ2-3, with 9 bases matching TRBD1. Germline V CDR1 and CDR2: SGHNT, YYREEE (reference sequence). The CDR3 covers 15 residues. Trimming at V came to 0 bases and at J to 10 bases, leaving 9 bases not matched to a gene. The CDR3 is CASSLAGQGHTAQYF. DNA of the CDR3: TGTGCCAGCAGCTTGGCCGGACAGGGGCATACGGCGCAGTATTTT. The full variable domain, completed using reference TRBV5-4 and TRBJ2-3, is ETGVTQSPTHLIKTRGQQVTLRCSSQSGHNTVSWYQQALGQGPQFIFQYYREEENGRGNFPPRFSGLQFPNYSSELNVNALELDDSALYLCASSLAGQGHTAQYFGPGTRLTVL.

The chain has TRBV27 and TRBJ1-2; TRBD1 might be the D (5 bases). The CDR3 has 14 amino acids. Trimming cost V 7 bases and J 5 bases, with 17 bases left between them. Germline V gene data show CDR1 as MNHEY and CDR2 as SMNVEV (reference sequence). CDR3 in amino acids: CASTPGQGSYGYTF. DNA for the CDR3: TGTGCCAGCACCCCGGGGCAGGGAAGTTATGGCTACACCTTC.

A note on this clonotype: Being one base from a much bigger clone, this may be a read error. The chain recombines TRBV4-3 with TRBJ2-7; D is perhaps TRBD2 (5 bases). The ends were cut back, 1 base at V and 0 bases at J, with 7 bases in the middle. Germline CDR1 LGHNA, CDR2 YSLEER. The CDR3 runs to 14 residues. The CDR3 is CASSQGGSSYEQYF. The DNA of the CDR3 is TGCGCCAGCAGCCAAGGAGGGAGCTCCTACGAGCAGTACTTC.

This clonotype was detected a few times. This rearrangement joins TRBV20-1 to TRBJ1-4; D uncertain. Germline V gives CDR1 DFQATT, CDR2 SNEGSKA (reference sequence). CDR3 length equals 14 residues. The ends were cut back, 0 bases at V and 10 bases at J, with 15 bases in the middle. For the CDR3, the DNA is TGCAGTGCTAGAGATCGGCGGGGTGCGGGAAAACTGTTTTTT. It encodes CSARDRRGAGKLFF.

Many counts were recorded for this clonotype. V gene TRBV20-1 combines with J gene TRBJ2-7; 7 bases are a match to TRBD2. The CDR3 contains 14 residues. With 3 bases clipped from V and 6 bases from J, the junction kept 11 bases outside the gene matches. The germline V gene encodes CDR1 DFQATT and CDR2 SNEGSKA (reference sequence). The CDR3, as DNA: TGCAGTGCTAGGCGTAGCGGGTCCGCATCCGAGCAGTACTTC. This sequence encodes CSARRSGSASEQYF.

CDR3 protein: CASSHRGGTTDTQYF. The CDR3 DNA reads TGTGCCAGCAGCCATCGAGGGGGCACCACAGATACGCAGTATTTT. This chain uses TRBV14 with TRBJ2-3; 7 bases are shared with TRBD1. The V segment lost 3 bases and the J segment 2 bases; nucleotides outside the gene matches: 5. The CDR3 is 15 amino acids. Germline V gene sequence: CDR1 SGHDN, CDR2 FVKESK.

This clonotype has at least ten counts. The CDR3 loop reads CASTQDPGAYEQYF. The CDR3 bases are TGCGCCAGCACCCAAGACCCTGGCGCCTACGAGCAGTACTTC. The J gene is TRBJ2-7, the V gene TRBV5-1; D is uncertain. Germline V gives CDR1 SGHRS, CDR2 YFSETQ. Between the trimmed V and J ends, which lost 6 bases and 2 bases, there was a span of 15 bases. The CDR3 is 14 amino acids.

In this sample, this clonotype turned up many times. This chain joins TRBV20-1 and TRBJ2-7; D is uncertain. Germline assignment: CDR1 DFQATT and CDR2 SNEGSKA (reference sequence). This CDR3 is built from 12 residues. V was trimmed by 4 bases and J by 0 bases, leaving 7 bases between them. The CDR3: CSANFNSYEQYF. The DNA for the CDR3 is TGCAGTGCTAATTTTAACTCCTACGAGCAGTACTTC.

In this sample, this clonotype turned up a few times. The chain links TRBV6-5 to TRBJ1-5; D gene ambiguous. V dropped 4 bases and J dropped 6 bases, with 10 bases sitting between them. Looked up from germline, CDR1 is MNHEY and CDR2 is SVGAGI. The CDR3 has 13 residues. The CDR3 DNA is TGTGCCAGCAGTTTGCGGTATGGTCAGCCCCAGCATTTT. It encodes CASSLRYGQPQHF.

The V gene is TRBV4-3, the J gene TRBJ1-2; D is unclear. Per germline, CDR1 LGHNA and CDR2 YSLEER. The CDR3 has 17 amino acids. Trimming removed 1 base at V and 4 bases at J, with 19 bases between. The chain's CDR3 is CASSQGAKDWSVYGYTF. CDR3 nucleotide sequence: TGCGCCAGCAGCCAAGGAGCAAAAGATTGGTCAGTCTATGGCTACACCTTC.

The chain couples TRBV7-2 to TRBJ2-3; D is perhaps TRBD1 or TRBD2 (5 bases each). CDR1 is SGHTA, CDR2 FQGNSA, per germline. V was cut by 5 bases and J by 4 bases, with 22 bases left in between. The CDR3 consists of 17 residues. Written as DNA, the CDR3 is TGTGCCAGCAGCCCTATCGGGACCCCGATAAACCCAGATACGCAGTATTTT. This gives the protein CASSPIGTPINPDTQYF.

This clonotype has a count of ten or more. The chain combines TRBV5-1 with TRBJ2-1; weak D call: TRBD2 (5 bases). This CDR3 is built from 14 residues. V gave up 1 base and J gave up 1 base, with 6 bases separating them. Looked up from germline, CDR1 is SGHRS and CDR2 is YFSETQ. The CDR3 DNA follows: TGCGCCAGCAGCTTGCGGGGATCCTACAATGAGCAGTTCTTC. Its protein is CASSLRGSYNEQFF.

This clonotype was seen ten or more times. V gene TRBV28 combines with J gene TRBJ2-1; no firm D call. The germline CDR1 and CDR2 sequences are MDHEN and SYDVKM. The CDR3 covers 15 residues. Trimming pared 2 bases from V and 0 bases from J, leaving 8 bases between. The CDR3 loop is CASSLARLSYNEQFF. In DNA form, the CDR3 reads TGTGCCAGCAGTTTAGCACGTCTCTCCTACAATGAGCAGTTCTTC. The entire variable domain, with the rest obtained from reference TRBV28 and TRBJ2-1, is as follows: DVKVTQSSRYLVKRTGEKVFLECVQDMDHENMFWYRQDPGLGLRLIYFSYDVKMKEKGDIPEGYSVSREKKERFSLILESASTNQTSMYLCASSLARLSYNEQFFGPGTRLTVL.

This clonotype was observed a handful of times. V and J are TRBV2 and TRBJ2-5; D not certain. The CDR3 runs to 14 residues. The ends were cut back, 6 bases at V and 0 bases at J, with 11 bases in the middle. From germline, CDR1 is SNHLY and CDR2 FYNNEI. In DNA, the CDR3 is TGTGCCAGCAGGGCAGCCTCGTACCAAGAGACCCAGTACTTC. As protein: CASRAASYQETQYF.

This clonotype turned up a few times. The chain recombines TRBV20-1 with TRBJ1-5; 9 bases fit TRBD1. The CDR3 has 14 residues. V trimming: 3 bases; J trimming: 7 bases; junction bases outside the gene matches: 7. Germline V gene sequence: CDR1 DFQATT, CDR2 SNEGSKA (reference sequence). Here the CDR3 DNA reads TGCAGTGCTAGGACAGGGGGAGAAGGACAGCCCCAGCATTTT. It codes for CSARTGGEGQPQHF.

This clonotype was seen a handful of times. This chain joins TRBV12-3 or TRBV12-4 and TRBJ2-7, with 9 bases aligning to TRBD2. The CDR3 length is 14 residues. With 3 bases clipped from V and 5 bases from J, the junction kept 5 bases outside the gene matches. DNA for the CDR3: TGTGCCAGCAGTTTGGGACTAGCAACGCACGAGCAGTACGTC. This encodes CASSLGLATHEQYV.

This clonotype has just a few counts. The gene calls are TRBV20-1 and TRBJ1-2; D not certain. Germline CDR1 DFQATT, CDR2 SNEGSKA (reference sequence). V was pared by 1 base and J by 2 bases, with 11 bases between. There are 14 residues in the CDR3. CDR3: CSARGGTENYGYTF. The CDR3 DNA reads TGCAGTGCTAGAGGGGGTACGGAGAACTATGGCTACACCTTC.